These 19 T cell receptor beta chains originate from one sample sequenced in a study of cytomegalovirus exposure and HLA in healthy donors. In the PCR, 60 Vbeta and 13 Jbeta primers were used. Method: immunoSEQ multiplex PCR; TCRdb's copy keeps in-frame clones and lacks some. The sample lists 150,000 or so clones, 80% seen once, with 13% to 15% in the top ten. Sequences were obtained from PBMCs. The receptors shown here come from a middle-aged woman in good health and CMV-seronegative.

The rearrangement uses TRBV30 and TRBJ1-1, with D perhaps TRBD1 (5 bases). Germline V gives CDR1 GTSNPN, CDR2 SVGIG (reference sequence). The CDR3 runs to 15 residues. The V end lost 0 bases, the J end lost 5 bases, and 16 bases lay between the germline ends. The CDR3 coding sequence is TGTGCCTGGAGTGTACGGGTGTTAAAGGGGACTGAAGCTTTCTTT. Its translation is CAWSVRVLKGTEAFF.

This clone was seen more than once but under ten times. The rearrangement uses TRBV4-2 and TRBJ2-5; no clear D gene. The CDR3 contains 14 residues. The V and J ends lost 4 bases and 1 base respectively, with 10 bases between them. The germline V gene encodes CDR1 LGHNA and CDR2 YNFKEQ. CDR3 region: CASSLVGPQETQYF. The CDR3 nucleotides read TGTGCCAGCAGCCTTGTGGGCCCCCAAGAGACCCAGTACTTC.

Only a few counts were recorded for this clone. The rearrangement joins TRBV6-5 to TRBJ2-7, with unresolved D. V gave up 5 bases and J gave up 4 bases, with 9 bases separating them. CDR3 length equals 12 residues. Per the germline V gene, CDR1 is MNHEY and CDR2 is SVGAGI. The CDR3 bases are TGTGCCAGCAGTAGCCCAGCGTACGAGCAGTACTTC. This gives the protein CASSSPAYEQYF.

V and J are TRBV9 and TRBJ2-2; D unresolved. CDR3 length: 15 residues. Trimming shortened V by 3 bases and J by 0 bases, and 9 bases separated the two germline ends. Per germline, CDR1 SGDLS and CDR2 YYNGEE. CDR3 DNA: TGTGCCAGCAGCGAAAGAACAGCGAACACCGGGGAGCTGTTTTTT. Encoded protein: CASSERTANTGELFF.

The chain combines TRBV7-9 with TRBJ2-1; the match to TRBD2 covers 9 bases. The V gene's germline CDR1 is SEHNR and CDR2 FQNEAQ (reference sequence). The length of the CDR3 is 16 residues. The ends lost 4 bases at V and 9 bases at J; junction bases unmatched: 13. CDR3 protein: CASSSGGGRATIEQFF. In DNA, the CDR3 is TGTGCCAGCAGCTCAGGAGGCGGGAGGGCGACTATTGAGCAGTTCTTC.

This chain connects TRBV11-3 to TRBJ1-3; a weak D match, TRBD1 (6 bases). Trimming left V 5 bases short and J 0 bases short, with 8 bases between. The CDR3 totals 14 residues. The germline V gene has CDR1 SGHNT and CDR2 YENEEA. The CDR3 DNA reads TGTGCCAGCAGCGAACAGGGCTCTGGAAACACCATATATTTT. Protein product: CASSEQGSGNTIYF.

The chain uses TRBV28 and TRBJ1-3; D perhaps matches TRBD1 (6 bases). Germline V gene lookup returns CDR1 MDHEN and CDR2 SYDVKM. The ends were cut back, 3 bases at V and 6 bases at J, with 12 bases in the middle. CDR3 length equals 14 residues. In DNA, the CDR3 is TGTGCCAGCAGTTTTCTTCAGGGGACAAACACCATATATTTT. Its translation is CASSFLQGTNTIYF.

The rearrangement uses TRBV6-1 and TRBJ1-3; D perhaps matches TRBD1 (6 bases). Trimming took off 7 bases at V and 3 bases at J, with 10 bases between the two ends. In germline, CDR1 is MNHNS, CDR2 SASEGT. The CDR3 contains 13 residues. This chain's CDR3 is CASTTGFGNTIYF. CDR3 nucleotide sequence: TGTGCCAGCACTACAGGGTTTGGAAACACCATATATTTT.

The chain employs TRBV6-5 and TRBJ1-1; D is unresolved. The germline V gene has CDR1 MNHEY and CDR2 SVGAGI. V lost 8 bases and J lost 0, with 7 bases in between. There are 12 residues in the CDR3. CDR3 nucleotides: TGTGCCAGCGTGGCTTTGAACACTGAAGCTTTCTTT. Amino acids: CASVALNTEAFF.

The chain couples TRBV28 to TRBJ2-3, with D possibly being TRBD1 (5 bases). With 3 bases removed from V and 0 bases from J, the gap between germline ends came to 10 bases. This CDR3 region has 15 residues. The V gene's germline CDR1 is MDHEN and CDR2 SYDVKM. The CDR3 here is CASSFSQGSTDTQYF. In nucleotides, the CDR3 is TGTGCCAGCAGTTTTAGCCAGGGAAGCACAGATACGCAGTATTTT.

Here the CDR3 reads CASSPGLAGNNEQFF. The CDR3 DNA reads TGTGCCAGCAGCCCTGGACTAGCGGGGAACAATGAGCAGTTCTTC. V is TRBV11-3 and J is TRBJ2-1, with TRBD2 identical over 12 bases. Per germline, CDR1 SGHNT and CDR2 YENEEA. V shed 5 bases, J shed 5 bases, and the junction held 4 bases outside the gene matches. The CDR3 sequence is 15 residues long.

The gene calls are TRBV28 and TRBJ2-1; no firm D call. The germline CDR1 and CDR2 sequences are MDHEN and SYDVKM. The CDR3 totals 16 residues. The V gene lost 3 bases and the J gene lost 0 bases, with 12 bases spanning the gap. The CDR3 bases are TGTGCCAGCAGTTTGGAAGCGATCGTCTCCTACAATGAGCAGTTCTTC. It yields the protein CASSLEAIVSYNEQFF.

CDR3 sequence reads: CSGGGENTGELFF. Here the CDR3 DNA reads TGCAGCGGTGGGGGGGAAAACACCGGGGAGCTGTTTTTT. The chain recombines TRBV29-1 with TRBJ2-2; the match to TRBD2 covers 7 bases. The germline gives CDR1 SQVTM, CDR2 ANQGSEA. The CDR3 consists of 13 residues. Trimming cost V 7 bases and J 2 bases; bases outside gene matches: 4.

This clone is a singleton in its sample. J is TRBJ2-7 and V is TRBV7-9, with 11 nucleotides matching TRBD1. Per germline, CDR1 SEHNR and CDR2 FQNEAQ (reference sequence). With 3 bases clipped from V and 2 bases from J, the junction kept 3 bases outside the gene matches. The CDR3 runs 15 residues. The CDR3 DNA follows: TGTGCCAGCAGCTTGACGGGACAGGGGGCCTACGAGCAGTACTTC. Translation gives CASSLTGQGAYEQYF.

The genes are TRBV6-6 and TRBJ1-4, with D unresolved. From germline, CDR1 is MNHNY and CDR2 SVGAGI (reference sequence). V lost 5 bases and J 6 bases, leaving 10 bases between the germline ends. The CDR3 runs 13 residues. The CDR3 DNA reads as TGTGCCAGCAGTGTTACATTGGATGAAAAACTGTTTTTT. Amino acid sequence: CASSVTLDEKLFF.

CDR3 sequence (DNA): TGTGCCAGCAGCTTAGCGGGACAGGGGGGCGAGCAGTACTTC. Protein: CASSLAGQGGEQYF. This chain joins TRBV7-2 and TRBJ2-7, with 11 bases aligning to TRBD1. CDR3 length: 14 amino acids. Germline V gives CDR1 SGHTA, CDR2 FQGNSA. J gave up 6 bases and V 0 bases, and 1 base lay outside the gene matches.

The rearrangement links TRBV9 to TRBJ2-1; D is perhaps TRBD2 (5 bases). CDR1 SGDLS and CDR2 YYNGEE come from the germline V gene. This CDR3 spans 14 amino acids. The V end was cut by 0 bases, the J end by 7 bases, with 11 bases between. CDR3 protein: CASSVARVANEQFF. The CDR3 DNA follows: TGTGCCAGCAGCGTAGCTCGGGTAGCGAATGAGCAGTTCTTC. Drawing the rest from reference TRBV9 and TRBJ2-1, the complete variable domain is DSGVTQTPKHLITATGQRVTLRCSPRSGDLSVYWYQQSLDQGLQFLIQYYNGEERAKGNILERFSAQQFPDLHSELNLSSLELGDSALYFCASSVARVANEQFFGPGTRLTVL.

The chain uses TRBV28 and TRBJ2-2, with D hard to call. The germline CDR1 and CDR2 sequences are MDHEN and SYDVKM. The CDR3 runs to 12 residues. Trimming took 7 bases from V and 1 from J, leaving 4 bases between them. CDR3 DNA sequence: TGTGCCAGCAAACAGAACACCGGGGAGCTGTTTTTT. It translates to CASKQNTGELFF.

The chain couples TRBV15 to TRBJ1-2; 7 bases fit TRBD1. The V and J ends lost 0 bases and 8 bases, in that order; junction bases with no gene match: 9. The CDR3 runs to 15 residues. The germline CDR1 and CDR2 sequences are LNHNV and YYDKDF (reference sequence). The CDR3 DNA follows: TGTGCCACCAGCAGAGAATACAGGGGCCTCTACGGCTACACCTTC. Its protein is CATSREYRGLYGYTF.